The 31 T cell receptor beta chains in this list originate from one sample, sequenced in a study of post-analysis software for immune sequencing data. The study's findings and limits: Five or six TRBV segments were more frequent in patients than controls; TRBV5-6, TRBV5-1 and TRBV20-1 belonged to this group.

These receptors are not linked to any known antigen. Unique molecular identifiers tagged the TCR beta cDNA libraries. A single record per CDR3 protein comes from TCRdb applying MiXCR to the PCR reads. The sample holds hundreds of thousands of distinct CDR3 sequences, approximately 45% seen once. The specimen sequenced was blood. The receptors stem from a girl between 10 and 17 years old with multiple sclerosis.

This clonotype has only a few counts. V is TRBV11-1 and J is TRBJ2-7; unclear D gene. V dropped 7 bases and J dropped 0 bases, with 13 bases sitting between them. CDR3 length: 14 residues. Per the germline V gene, CDR1 is SGHAT and CDR2 is FQDESV (reference sequence). The DNA of the CDR3 is TGTGCCAGCACCCCGGCGGCGAACTCCTACGAGCAGTACTTC. It yields the protein CASTPAANSYEQYF.

This chain joins TRBV7-2 and TRBJ1-1; D perhaps matches TRBD1 (5 bases). V lost 6 bases, J lost 6 bases, and 14 bases lay in between. This CDR3 has 13 amino acids. The V gene's germline CDR1 is SGHTA and CDR2 FQGNSA. Here the CDR3 DNA reads TGTGCCAGCAGACCAGGGATGAGGGCTGAAGCTTTCTTT. Translation: CASRPGMRAEAFF.

As for this clonotype: Mismatch with germline at one junction end may stem from a read error. CDR3 sequence: CAGSPGSEVVYEQYF. CDR3 nucleotides: TGTGCCGGCAGCCCCGGATCCGAAGTGGTGTACGAGCAGTACTTC. V gene TRBV7-2 combines with J gene TRBJ2-7; D is ambiguous. Looked up from germline, CDR1 is SGHTA and CDR2 is FQGNSA. CDR3 length: 15 residues.

The genes are TRBV12-3 or TRBV12-4 and TRBJ2-7; D assignment may be TRBD1 or TRBD2 (5 bases each). The CDR3 contains 14 residues. Trimming took off 5 bases at V and 2 bases at J, with 13 bases between the two ends. The CDR3 DNA sequence: TGTGCCAGCAGTCAGGACCCGGGACCCTACGAGCAGTACTTC. Residues: CASSQDPGPYEQYF.

V gene TRBV6-5 combines with J gene TRBJ2-3; 12 bases are a match to TRBD2. The CDR3 is made up of 17 amino acids. Trimming cost V 3 bases and J 3 bases; bases outside gene matches: 7. Germline CDR1 and CDR2: MNHEY and SVGAGI. This CDR3 reads CASSYGGLAGPTDTQYF. CDR3 coding DNA: TGTGCCAGCAGTTATGGAGGACTAGCGGGACCTACAGATACGCAGTATTTT.

This clonotype showed up just a few times. J is TRBJ2-5 and V is TRBV29-1, with D unresolved. Germline lookup yields CDR1 SQVTM and CDR2 ANQGSEA. This CDR3 comprises 10 residues. Trimming removed 4 bases at V and 4 bases at J, with 4 bases between. CDR3 sequence: CSVGTETQYF. CDR3 nucleotide sequence: TGCAGCGTTGGAACAGAGACCCAGTACTTC.

This chain links TRBV10-3 with TRBJ2-7; D is uncertain. Germline V gives CDR1 ENHRY, CDR2 SYGVKD. V shed 3 bases and J shed 7 bases, with 16 bases lying between them. The CDR3 covers 14 residues. DNA for the CDR3: TGTGCCATCAGTGACTTTATGGCAGTCCGTGAGCAGTACTTC. Encoded protein: CAISDFMAVREQYF.

V and J are TRBV7-9 and TRBJ2-4; a possible D gene is TRBD1 (6 bases). The J call is uncertain, as TRBJ2-7 better fits the DNA end. Per the germline V gene, CDR1 is SEHNR and CDR2 is FQNEAQ (reference sequence). The CDR3 runs to 15 residues. CDR3 sequence reads: CASSQDSNPGDEQYF. CDR3 DNA: TGTGCCAGCAGCCAAGACAGCAATCCAGGGGACGAGCAGTACTTC.

V usage is TRBV10-3 and J usage is TRBJ2-3, with 11 bases identical to TRBD2. This CDR3 has 17 residues. The ends lost 2 bases at V and 8 bases at J; junction bases unmatched: 12. CDR1 is ENHRY, CDR2 SYGVKD, per germline. CDR3 bases: TGTGCCATCAGTGAGAATAGCGGGAGGGACGGTGTGGGTACGCAGTATTTT. This translates into CAISENSGRDGVGTQYF.

The genes are TRBV12-3 or TRBV12-4 and TRBJ2-3; 12 bases map to TRBD2. CDR3 length: 15 amino acids. Unmatched junction bases numbered 5, after V lost 6 bases and J lost 4 bases. In nucleotides, the CDR3 is TGTGCCAGCAGGACTAGCGGGAGTAGCTCAGATACGCAGTATTTT. Its protein is CASRTSGSSSDTQYF.

In this sample, this clonotype turned up once. The CDR3 sequence: CASSESAGIVNEQFF. The CDR3 DNA reads TGTGCCAGCAGTGAATCGGCAGGGATCGTGAATGAGCAGTTCTTC. The chain joins TRBV2 to TRBJ2-1, with D perhaps TRBD1 (5 bases). Germline V CDR1 and CDR2: SNHLY, FYNNEI. This CDR3 has 15 residues. Deletions cut 2 bases from V and 7 bases from J, with 15 bases between.

The chain recombines TRBV4-1 with TRBJ2-5; the match to TRBD1 covers 7 bases. J lost 4 bases, V lost 1 base, and 9 bases had no gene match. The CDR3 runs 16 residues. CDR1 and CDR2 from the germline V gene are MGHRA and YSYEKL. The CDR3 region is CASSQALTGSGETQYF. The CDR3 DNA is TGCGCCAGCAGCCAAGCCTTGACAGGGTCTGGAGAGACCCAGTACTTC.

The chain employs TRBV2 and TRBJ2-1, with 13 bases aligning to TRBD2. The CDR3 spans 16 residues. V trimming: 2 bases; J trimming: 5 bases; junction bases outside the gene matches: 3. Germline V gene sequence: CDR1 SNHLY, CDR2 FYNNEI. Here the CDR3 reads CASSEPTSGRDNEQFF. Written as DNA, the CDR3 is TGTGCCAGCAGTGAACCTACTAGCGGGAGGGACAATGAGCAGTTCTTC. Combining the CDR3 with reference TRBV2 and TRBJ2-1 gives the whole variable domain EPEVTQTPSHQVTQMGQEVILRCVPISNHLYFYWYRQILGQKVEFLVSFYNNEISEKSEIFDDQFSVERPDGSNFTLKIRSTKLEDSAMYFCASSEPTSGRDNEQFFGPGTRLTVL.

This clonotype was observed a few times. The chain links TRBV14 to TRBJ2-7, with 8 bases lining up with TRBD1. Germline CDR1 reads SGHDN; CDR2 reads FVKESK. The ends lost 0 bases at V and 3 bases at J; junction bases unmatched: 4. The CDR3 runs to 15 residues. The CDR3 nucleotides read TGTGCCAGCAGCCAAGAGGACAGGGCGATCTACGAGCAGTACTTC. Translating gives CASSQEDRAIYEQYF.

The chain couples TRBV4-1 to TRBJ2-1, with a possible D match to TRBD1 (6 bases). The germline CDR1 and CDR2 sequences are MGHRA and YSYEKL. This CDR3 contains 15 residues. Trimming took off 2 bases at V and 1 base at J, with 9 bases between the two ends. CDR3 amino acids: CASSQTGPSYNEQFF. The CDR3 DNA is TGCGCCAGCAGCCAAACAGGGCCGTCCTACAATGAGCAGTTCTTC.

Only a few counts were recorded for this clonotype. The rearrangement joins TRBV29-1 to TRBJ1-4; 8 nucleotides agree with TRBD1. The length of the CDR3 is 14 residues. J was trimmed by 5 bases and V by 3 bases; bases with no gene match: 5. Germline CDR1 reads SQVTM; CDR2 reads ANQGSEA. In DNA, the CDR3 is TGCAGCGTTGAGGGGACAGGCCCAAATGAAAAACTGTTTTTT. Protein: CSVEGTGPNEKLFF.

At least ten counts were recorded for this clonotype. The junction and the germline gene differ at one end; a read error may be behind it. The chain is built from TRBV7-2 and TRBJ2-7; a possible D gene is TRBD2 (5 bases). The CDR3 runs to 13 residues. The germline V gene has CDR1 SGHTA and CDR2 FQGNSA. The DNA for the CDR3 is TGTGCCAGCAGTTTAGAGGGCGGGTACGAGCAGTACTTC. Protein product: CASSLEGGYEQYF.

The chain joins TRBV7-9 to TRBJ2-7, with D perhaps given as TRBD1 or TRBD2 (5 bases each). Looked up from germline, CDR1 is SEHNR and CDR2 is FQNEAQ (reference sequence). The CDR3 is made up of 14 amino acids. Trimming took off 3 bases at V and 0 bases at J, with 9 bases between the two ends. The CDR3 bases are TGTGCCAGCAGCTTCGACGGGACCTCCTACGAGCAGTACTTC. The encoded protein is CASSFDGTSYEQYF. Based on the CDR3 plus reference TRBV7-9 and TRBJ2-7, the full variable domain is DTGVSQNPRHKITKRGQNVTFRCDPISEHNRLYWYRQTLGQGPEFLTYFQNEAQLEKSRLLSDRFSAERPKGSFSTLEIQRTEQGDSAMYLCASSFDGTSYEQYFGPGTRLTVT.

The V and J genes are TRBV6-1 and TRBJ1-1; 9 bases are a match to TRBD1. Trimming took 0 bases from V and 5 from J; bases not matched to a gene: 7. The CDR3 consists of 16 residues. The germline gives CDR1 MNHNS, CDR2 SASEGT. The CDR3 loop reads CASSEARYRGRTEAFF. As DNA, the CDR3 is TGTGCCAGCAGTGAAGCACGGTACAGGGGGCGGACTGAAGCTTTCTTT.

This chain connects TRBV27 to TRBJ2-7; TRBD1 agrees at 10 bases. The CDR3 consists of 15 residues. Germline V gene sequence: CDR1 MNHEY, CDR2 SMNVEV (reference sequence). The J segment lost 1 base and the V segment lost 6 bases, leaving 6 bases of the junction unmatched. The CDR3 spells CASRLGTGASYEQYF. CDR3 nucleotides: TGTGCCAGCAGATTGGGGACAGGGGCGTCCTACGAGCAGTACTTC.

The chain couples TRBV7-9 to TRBJ1-2; 7 bases are a match to TRBD1. The CDR3 contains 16 residues. V shed 4 bases, J shed 1 base, and the junction held 9 bases outside the gene matches. CDR1 and CDR2 from the germline V gene are SEHNR and FQNEAQ (reference sequence). The CDR3 region is CASSSNIRDSNYGYTF. Written as DNA, the CDR3 is TGTGCCAGCAGCTCCAACATCCGGGACAGTAACTATGGCTACACCTTC.

This clonotype was picked up a small number of times. This chain links TRBV18 with TRBJ2-1; TRBD2 matches at 7 bases. The J segment lost 5 bases and the V segment lost 5 bases, leaving 3 bases of the junction unmatched. The CDR3 consists of 13 residues. Germline V gene lookup returns CDR1 KGHSH and CDR2 LQKENI. CDR3 nucleotides: TGTGCCAGCTCATCCGGACTAGACAATGAGCAGTTCTTC. This translates into CASSSGLDNEQFF.

The rearrangement links TRBV6-5 to TRBJ1-2; D gene uncertain. V dropped 8 bases and J dropped 0 bases, with 7 bases sitting between them. From germline, CDR1 is MNHEY and CDR2 SVGAGI. This CDR3 is 12 amino acids long. DNA for the CDR3: TGTGCCAGCTCCCGGGCTAACTATGGCTACACCTTC. Translating gives CASSRANYGYTF.

CDR3 residues: CASSFSWGGGNEKLFF. CDR3 in DNA: TGTGCCAGCAGTTTCTCTTGGGGCGGGGGGAATGAAAAACTGTTTTTT. The V and J genes are TRBV12-3 or TRBV12-4 and TRBJ1-4; D is perhaps TRBD1 (5 bases). This CDR3 contains 16 residues. V dropped 3 bases and J dropped 5 bases, with 16 bases sitting between them.

The V gene is TRBV20-1, the J gene TRBJ1-2; 12 bases are shared with TRBD1. The length of the CDR3 is 15 residues. Germline CDR1 reads DFQATT; CDR2 reads SNEGSKA (reference sequence). V lost 3 bases to trimming and J lost 5 bases; unmatched junction nucleotides: 7. The CDR3 spells CSARPGQGARYGYTF. For the CDR3, the DNA is TGCAGTGCTAGGCCGGGACAGGGGGCGCGGTATGGCTACACCTTC.

This clonotype was detected a few times. The CDR3 here is CASSRQGDQETQYF. CDR3 coding DNA: TGTGCCAGCAGCCGCCAGGGGGACCAAGAGACCCAGTACTTC. The chain is built from TRBV7-2 and TRBJ2-5, with TRBD1 identical over 7 bases. This CDR3 spans 14 amino acids. The V gene end was trimmed by 5 bases and the J gene end by 0 bases; junction bases not matched to a gene: 3. Germline assignment: CDR1 SGHTA and CDR2 FQGNSA.

There are many counts of this clonotype. The chain combines TRBV10-2 with TRBJ2-4; perhaps TRBD2 as D (5 bases). Trimming shortened V by 11 bases and J by 5 bases, and 13 bases separated the two germline ends. CDR3 length: 12 residues. Germline loops: CDR1 WSHSY, CDR2 SAAADI. Here the CDR3 reads CAVIERQNIQYF. The CDR3 DNA follows: TGCGCCGTCATTGAGCGGCAAAACATTCAGTACTTC.

The chain carries TRBV4-1 and TRBJ1-4; weak D call: TRBD1 (5 bases). CDR3 size: 19 residues. Looked up from germline, CDR1 is MGHRA and CDR2 is YSYEKL. V lost 0 bases, J lost 7 bases, and 24 bases lay in between. The chain's CDR3 is CASSQDGGNINGVAEKLFF. The CDR3 DNA reads TGCGCCAGCAGCCAAGACGGGGGAAACATCAATGGGGTAGCTGAAAAACTGTTTTTT.

V and J are TRBV11-2 and TRBJ1-2, with D hard to call. The CDR3 extends over 14 amino acids. Per germline, CDR1 SGHAT and CDR2 FQNNGV. The V gene lost 4 bases and the J gene lost 0 bases, with 9 bases spanning the gap. The DNA of the CDR3 is TGTGCCAGCAGCTCCGGGCCAGCTAACTATGGCTACACCTTC. It specifies CASSSGPANYGYTF.

The rearrangement joins TRBV9 to TRBJ2-1, with D possibly matching TRBD2 (5 bases). The CDR3 is 15 residues long. The germline V gene encodes CDR1 SGDLS and CDR2 YYNGEE. Trimming left V 2 bases short and J 2 bases short, with 11 bases between. This chain's CDR3 is CASSVGSATYNEQFF. The CDR3 DNA reads TGTGCCAGCAGCGTGGGTAGCGCAACCTACAATGAGCAGTTCTTC.

This clonotype was recorded once. The chain is built from TRBV5-1 and TRBJ2-7, with D possibly called TRBD1 or TRBD2 (5 bases each). Germline V gene lookup returns CDR1 SGHRS and CDR2 YFSETQ. The V and J ends lost 4 bases and 6 bases respectively, with 14 bases between them. The CDR3 is 13 residues long. For the CDR3, the DNA is TGCGCCAGCAGCGGGGTGGGGGTTATCGAGCAGTACTTC. It encodes CASSGVGVIEQYF.